A selection of T cell receptor beta chains follows, all from one sample in a study of T cells after yellow fever vaccination. TCRdb reanalysed the 5' RACE reads using MiXCR and keeps one entry per CDR3 protein. The table has approximately 450,000 distinct CDR3 sequences, approximately 18% seen once. This specimen consisted of PBMCs, obtained before the yellow fever booster vaccination. Receptor source: a man aged 18 to 30 who received the YFV17D yellow fever vaccine. Both conserved end residues are trimmed from each CDR3. The order of the fields is V gene, J gene, CDR3 protein.

TRBV15	TRBJ2-5	ATSRVPGQETQY
TRBV6-6	TRBJ2-7	ASKPGGGYEQY
TRBV6-5	TRBJ1-2	ASSYSGKGYGYT
TRBV5-1	TRBJ2-1	ASSQLGRGFYNEQF
TRBV6-2/TRBV6-3	TRBJ2-1	ASSYGLTTYNEQF
TRBV15	TRBJ1-2	ATSRGREGNGYT
TRBV7-9	TRBJ2-4	ASSPATGLAKNIQY
TRBV9	TRBJ1-1	ASTRDRANTEAF
TRBV7-9	TRBJ1-4	ASSSLRQGVRKLF
TRBV20-1	TRBJ2-2	SAPSKPGTVAGELF
TRBV18	TRBJ1-4	ASSPRVGPSNEKLF